Detailed here is one TCR beta chain. Its antigen is undetermined. The data stem from a study of T cell responses to AZD1222 COVID-19 vaccine. About the study: Second doses that came at about 4 or about 12 weeks were put together. Study-level points and caveats: Most donors were white British and more were female, and clonal diversity was possibly underestimated. Elevations in Spike-specific TCR breadth and depth followed administration of two AZD1222 doses. Regions 160-218 and 743-854 dominated among vaccine-associated CD4 TCRs spanning spike.

The CDR3 sequence is 13 residues long. Germline V gene lookup returns CDR1 GTSNPN and CDR2 SVGIG (reference sequence). Between the trimmed V and J ends, which lost 0 bases and 4 bases, there was a span of 9 bases. Only in-frame clones appear in the TCRdb table, and some are missing; sequencing was by immunoSEQ multiplex PCR. The sample has about 180,000 clones, around nine tenths seen once. This sequence originates from an adult in good health. The V gene is TRBV30, the J gene TRBJ1-1, with D uncertain. Sequenced here: peripheral blood, sampled on day 0 of AZD1222 vaccination. The CDR3 nucleotides are TGTGCCTGGAGTGTACAGCAGGCCACTGAAGCTTTCTTT. Translation: CAWSVQQATEAFF. Based on the CDR3 plus reference TRBV30 and TRBJ1-1, the full variable domain is SQTIHQWPATLVQPVGSPLSLECTVEGTSNPNLYWYRQAAGRGLQLLFYSVGIGQISSEVPQNLSASRPQDRQFILSSKKLLLSDSGFYLCAWSVQQATEAFFGQGTRLTVV.